This passage covers 25 T cell receptor beta chains from one sample sequenced in a study of read filtering for tumor transcriptome and immune sequencing. Molecular barcoded adaptors covering alpha/delta and beta/gamma chains were used on 400 ng RNA. TCRdb called the reads again in MiXCR, with one record for every CDR3 protein. Of 130,000 or so distinct CDR3 sequences in the sample, about 12% were seen once. The sample was a population of CD138-negative cells sorted from bone marrow. The receptors derive from a donor at least 40 years old with multiple myeloma.

Only a few counts were recorded for this clonotype. A much bigger clone sits one base away, suggesting this may be a read error. This chain links TRBV7-7 with TRBJ2-1; the match to TRBD2 covers 12 bases. The germline gives CDR1 SSHAT, CDR2 FNYEAQ (reference sequence). J lost 5 bases, V lost 4 bases, and 12 bases had no gene match. There are 18 residues in the CDR3. The CDR3, as DNA: TGTGCCAGCAGCTCGAGACTAGCGGGAGTAGGGGGAAACAATGAGCAGTTCTTC. Translated, it gives CASSSRLAGVGGNNEQFF.

This clonotype has ten or more counts. The CDR3 coding sequence is TGCGCCAGCAGCCAAGAAAGTCCGTCGGGAGTTAGCAATCAGCCCCAGCATTTT. Amino acids: CASSQESPSGVSNQPQHF. This rearrangement joins TRBV4-1 to TRBJ1-5; D remains ambiguous. CDR3 length: 18 residues. V was shortened by 0 bases and J by 0 bases, with 15 bases between the two germline ends. Germline-derived CDR1 and CDR2 are MGHRA and YSYEKL.

The table lists this clonotype with many counts. V and J are TRBV7-9 and TRBJ2-1; 7 positions match TRBD2. There are 16 residues in the CDR3. After removal of 2 bases from V and 3 bases from J, the junction contained 7 bases not matched to a gene. Germline V gives CDR1 SEHNR, CDR2 FQNEAQ (reference sequence). The CDR3, as DNA: TGTGCCAGCAGCTTAAGAGAGCGGGACGTCTACAATGAGCAGTTCTTC. Translating it yields CASSLRERDVYNEQFF.

This clonotype was found many times. As DNA, the CDR3 is TGCAGTGCTAGAGCGTCGTCTAGCAGTAGATTCACAGATACGCAGTATTTT. This gives the protein CSARASSSSRFTDTQYF. The J gene is TRBJ2-3, the V gene TRBV20-1; possibly TRBD2 for D (5 bases). The CDR3 has 17 amino acids. Between the trimmed V and J ends, which lost 1 base and 2 bases, there was a span of 19 bases. Germline CDR1 is DFQATT and CDR2 is SNEGSKA (reference sequence).

This clonotype was counted at least ten times. The chain carries TRBV7-2 and TRBJ2-1, with TRBD2 matching over 10 bases. J was trimmed by 4 bases and V by 8 bases; bases with no gene match: 8. The germline V gene encodes CDR1 SGHTA and CDR2 FQGNSA. This CDR3 region has 15 residues. The CDR3 nucleotides are TGTGCCAGCGGTCGGACTAGCGGAGATTACAATGAGCAGTTCTTC. Residues: CASGRTSGDYNEQFF.

At least ten counts were recorded for this clonotype. The CDR3 loop reads CASSLSRQGEQFF. The CDR3 DNA reads as TGTGCCAGCAGTTTATCCCGTCAGGGAGAGCAGTTCTTC. V usage is TRBV27 and J usage is TRBJ2-1; TRBD1 might be the D (5 bases). The CDR3 is made up of 13 amino acids. CDR1 is MNHEY, CDR2 SMNVEV, per germline (reference sequence). Trimming pared 0 bases from V and 10 bases from J, leaving 10 bases between.

In this sample, this clonotype turned up many times. This chain connects TRBV20-1 to TRBJ2-3; D uncertain. V dropped 3 bases and J dropped 2 bases, with 9 bases sitting between them. The germline gives CDR1 DFQATT, CDR2 SNEGSKA (reference sequence). The CDR3 has 13 amino acids. This chain's CDR3 is CSASQQSTDTQYF. The CDR3, as DNA: TGCAGTGCTAGTCAACAGTCCACAGATACGCAGTATTTT.

This chain joins TRBV7-2 and TRBJ2-5, with D perhaps given as TRBD1 or TRBD2 (5 bases each). Germline-derived CDR1 and CDR2 are SGHTA and FQGNSA. With 4 bases removed from V and 4 bases from J, the gap between germline ends came to 10 bases. The length of the CDR3 is 13 residues. CDR3 in DNA: TGTGCCAGCAGCTCGGGACCGGGAGAGACCCAGTACTTC. It is translated as CASSSGPGETQYF.

This clonotype was observed many times. The chain recombines TRBV20-1 with TRBJ2-1; tentatively, D is TRBD2 (5 bases). Germline lookup yields CDR1 DFQATT and CDR2 SNEGSKA (reference sequence). With 4 bases removed from V and 0 bases from J, the gap between germline ends came to 13 bases. This CDR3 is 15 amino acids long. DNA for the CDR3: TGCAGTGCTAAAAAGGACTCCGGCTCCTACAATGAGCAGTTCTTC. Encoded protein: CSAKKDSGSYNEQFF.

This clonotype was counted many times. The chain links TRBV7-3 to TRBJ2-2; D call uncertain. CDR3 length: 15 residues. In germline, CDR1 is SGHTA, CDR2 FQGTGA. The V end was cut by 5 bases, the J end by 4 bases, with 14 bases between. The CDR3, as DNA: TGTGCCAGCAGCCCCGGGCAGGCAGGCACCGGGGAGCTGTTTTTT. Translated, it gives CASSPGQAGTGELFF. The full variable domain, completed using reference TRBV7-3 and TRBJ2-2, is GAGVSQTPSNKVTEKGKYVELRCDPISGHTALYWYRQSLGQGPEFLIYFQGTGAADDSGLPNDRFFAVRPEGSVSTLKIQRTERGDSAVYLCASSPGQAGTGELFFGEGSRLTVL.

V usage is TRBV12-3 or TRBV12-4 and J usage is TRBJ1-4; D is unclear. V was cut by 6 bases and J by 8 bases, with 7 bases left in between. CDR3 length: 11 residues. In DNA form, the CDR3 reads TGTGCCAGCAGCCTCGGGGAAAAACTGTTTTTT. It encodes CASSLGEKLFF.

In the case of this clonotype: A much more abundant neighbour one base away suggests this may be a read error. The chain carries TRBV20-1 and TRBJ2-7; 8 bases map to TRBD2. V dropped 6 bases and J dropped 7; count of bases not matched to a gene: 11. In germline, CDR1 is DFQATT, CDR2 SNEGSKA (reference sequence). CDR3 length equals 13 residues. The CDR3: CSATTSGAREQYF. Here the CDR3 DNA reads TGCAGTGCAACCACTAGCGGCGCCAGGGAGCAGTACTTC.

Ten or more counts support this clonotype. V gene TRBV4-3 combines with J gene TRBJ1-2; TRBD1 matches 8 bases. The CDR3 is made up of 16 amino acids. V lost 1 base, J lost 6 bases, and 10 bases stayed unmatched. CDR1 is LGHNA and CDR2 is YSLEER in the germline V gene. Here the CDR3 reads CASSQGFQAGGNGYTF. The CDR3 DNA sequence: TGCGCCAGCAGCCAAGGTTTTCAGGCAGGGGGCAATGGCTACACCTTC.

Ten or more counts support this clonotype. The chain employs TRBV6-6 and TRBJ2-2, with 10 bases fitting TRBD2. The CDR3 totals 16 residues. V dropped 3 bases and J dropped 4; count of bases not matched to a gene: 5. Looked up from germline, CDR1 is MNHNY and CDR2 is SVGAGI (reference sequence). The CDR3 DNA follows: TGTGCCAGCAGTTATTCAACTAGCGGGACCACCGGGGAGCTGTTTTTT. Protein: CASSYSTSGTTGELFF.

For this clonotype: A much more abundant neighbour one base away suggests this may be a read error. The genes are TRBV9 and TRBJ2-7; no reliable D call. The V end was cut by 0 bases, the J end by 4 bases, with 11 bases between. The CDR3 has 14 amino acids. The germline CDR1 and CDR2 sequences are SGDLS and YYNGEE. The CDR3 protein is CASSVDSVGYEQYF. The CDR3, as DNA: TGTGCCAGCAGCGTAGACAGCGTTGGGTACGAGCAGTACTTC.

This clonotype was found many times. The V call is TRBV6-2 or TRBV6-3, the J call TRBJ2-7; TRBD1 matches 7 bases. The CDR3 length is 11 residues. V was clipped by 10 bases and J by 2 bases; unmatched bases: 2. Germline V gene data show CDR1 as MNHEY and CDR2 as SVGEGT. CDR3 nucleotides: TGTGCCATCGGGACAGCCTACGAGCAGTACTTC. This translates into CAIGTAYEQYF.

A remark on this clonotype: A read error may produce the germline difference seen at one junction end. This chain uses TRBV4-2 with TRBJ2-1; 14 bases match TRBD2. This CDR3 region has 17 residues. CDR1 is LGHNA and CDR2 is YNFKEQ in the germline V gene. CDR3 amino acids: CASSPTGTSGGGNEQSF. The CDR3 DNA is TGTGCCAGCAGCCCTACCGGGACTAGCGGGGGCGGCAATGAGCAGTCCTTC.

This clonotype was picked up many times. The V call is TRBV25-1, the J call TRBJ2-1; weak D call: TRBD1 (6 bases). Trimming cost V 8 bases and J 2 bases, with 10 bases left between them. There are 13 residues in the CDR3. Germline CDR1 reads MGHDK; CDR2 reads SYGVNS. CDR3 DNA: TGTGCCAGCTGGGGGCGTCCCTACAATGAGCAGTTCTTC. Protein sequence: CASWGRPYNEQFF. Filled out from reference TRBV25-1 and TRBJ2-1, the complete variable domain reads EADIYQTPRYLVIGTGKKITLECSQTMGHDKMYWYQQDPGMELHLIHYSYGVNSTEKGDLSSESTVSRIRTEHFPLTLESARPSHTSQYLCASWGRPYNEQFFGPGTRLTVL.

This clonotype was detected a few times. No conserved phenylalanine or tryptophan ends this CDR3, so it is likely a read error. The rearrangement uses TRBV7-9 and TRBJ2-3; D remains unclear. This CDR3 contains 12 residues. The ends were cut back, 5 bases at V and 8 bases at J, with 11 bases in the middle. In germline, CDR1 is SEHNR, CDR2 FQNEAQ (reference sequence). The CDR3 nucleotides are TGTGCCAGCAGCCGTGCCTACGGTACGCAGTATATT. Encoded protein: CASSRAYGTQYI.

This clonotype was recorded at least ten times. This chain links TRBV5-1 with TRBJ2-1, with D uncertain. Germline lookup yields CDR1 SGHRS and CDR2 YFSETQ. CDR3 length: 15 residues. V was clipped by 0 bases and J by 0 bases, with 7 bases between them. The CDR3 coding sequence is TGCGCCAGCAGCTTGGCTGCGACCTCCTACAATGAGCAGTTCTTC. It codes for CASSLAATSYNEQFF.

This clonotype has only a few counts. The chain joins TRBV7-2 to TRBJ1-5; no clear D. The CDR3 loop spans 15 amino acids. Germline V gives CDR1 SGHTA, CDR2 FQGNSA. Trimming took off 1 base at V and 3 bases at J, with 10 bases between the two ends. For the CDR3, the DNA is TGTGCCAGCAGCTTAGTTGGGCAGGTCAATCAGCCCCAGCATTTT. Translation: CASSLVGQVNQPQHF.

The V and J genes are TRBV30 and TRBJ2-1; no clear D gene. With 1 base removed from V and 9 bases from J, the gap between germline ends came to 10 bases. There are 12 residues in the CDR3. The germline CDR1 and CDR2 sequences are GTSNPN and SVGIG (reference sequence). The CDR3 loop is CAWSDQLGEQFF. The DNA for the CDR3 is TGTGCCTGGAGTGATCAGCTTGGTGAGCAGTTCTTC.

This clonotype was seen repeatedly, ten times or more. Here the CDR3 reads CASRLNQAGNQETQYF. The CDR3 DNA reads TGTGCCAGCAGGCTAAACCAGGCGGGGAACCAAGAGACCCAGTACTTC. The chain couples TRBV27 to TRBJ2-5; TRBD2 might be the D (6 bases). The CDR3 is made up of 16 amino acids. Trimming pared 6 bases from V and 0 bases from J, leaving 17 bases between. Looked up from germline, CDR1 is MNHEY and CDR2 is SMNVEV (reference sequence).

This chain links TRBV2 with TRBJ2-5; 12 positions agree with TRBD2. CDR3 size: 15 residues. The V segment lost 7 bases and the J segment 2 bases; nucleotides outside the gene matches: 5. In germline, CDR1 is SNHLY, CDR2 FYNNEI. The CDR3 sequence is CASKATSGSQETQYF. The DNA of the CDR3 is TGTGCCAGCAAGGCGACTAGCGGGAGTCAAGAGACCCAGTACTTC.

Regarding this clonotype: This sequence may be a read error, since a much larger clone differs from it by one base. This rearrangement joins TRBV19 to TRBJ2-7; D is unclear. The V end was cut by 1 base, the J end by 6 bases, with 4 bases between. The germline V gene encodes CDR1 LNHDA and CDR2 SQIVND (reference sequence). This CDR3 contains 11 residues. The CDR3 is CASSIGSEQYF. Written as DNA, the CDR3 is TGTGCCAGTAGTATAGGGTCCGAGCAGTACTTC.